The sequence of this T cell receptor (beta chain) was determined in a study of blood T cell repertoires in COVID-19 (TCRdb year 2020). The study in broad terms: The collaborator samples originated in the United States, Italy and Spain and spanned the acute and convalescent phases of COVID-19. Where available, HLA class I and class II types were taken from metadata supplied by the sample provider and were not determined by assay-based typing. The dataset comprised deeply sampled blood TCRbeta repertoires from subjects exposed to, actively infected with, or recovered from COVID-19. The prospective study material was composed of cDNA or gDNA derived from T cells, B-cell-depleted T cells, or PBMCs. The repertoires were released in a freely available public database intended as a resource for research on the immune response to SARS-CoV-2. Sample metadata almost always included a de-identified subject ID, COVID-19 status, age in years and sex. Samples came from the ongoing ImmuneRACE study (first 160 participants) plus 1,254 subjects from 6 global collaborators. Beyond this particular receptor, the publication reports: Clinical and demographic metadata were provided uncurated, with the amount varying by source and participant.

Clipping removes 11 bases from V and 3 bases from J, with 4 as the unmatched junction base count. Measured from the cysteine to the phenylalanine, the CDR3 is 14 residues long. The entry retains the CDR3 DNA only, 42 bases that are in frame from base 1. The germline V gene yields KGHDR for CDR1 and SFDVKD for CDR2. This clone has more than one count but fewer than ten. The target of this receptor is not known. Within one base of it there is no much larger clone, and no base qualities were kept. The collaborating institutions used their own protocols to collect whole blood in K2EDTA tubes. For TCRbeta analysis, collaborator samples were shipped as frozen whole blood, as isolated PBMCs, or as DNA extracted from either sample type. The immunoSEQ Assay, a bias-controlled multiplex PCR, was used to amplify TCRbeta CDR3 regions from genomic DNA. Per the source publication's procedure: Nucleated cell counts per sample were estimated from amplification of reference gene primers within the assay. To quantify the absolute abundance of each unique TCRbeta CDR3 rearrangement, sequence reads were collapsed and filtered. For each sample, productive Simpson clonality was calculated as the square root of Simpson's diversity index across productive rearrangements. TCRdb took this table from immuneACCESS and kept in-frame rearrangements with V and J called. Such tables lack part of the clones; where checked against another copy, unresolved V genes explain under half of the gap, and the rest is unexplained. V and J calls and clone size are as listed in that table; D and trimming were resolved from the DNA. The sample table holds fewer than 250,000 clones, of which roughly 80% were seen once. The ten largest clones take up around 12% of the sample.

The origin of this receptor is a woman aged 45-59 years with acute or convalescent COVID-19. The sample comprised peripheral blood. The V and J segments used are TRBV24-1 and TRBJ2-1; TRBD2 lines up with 12 middle nucleotides. The DNA sequence reads TGTGCCATCGGACTAGCGGGAAACTACAATGAGCAGTTCTTC. The translation is CAIGLAGNYNEQFF.